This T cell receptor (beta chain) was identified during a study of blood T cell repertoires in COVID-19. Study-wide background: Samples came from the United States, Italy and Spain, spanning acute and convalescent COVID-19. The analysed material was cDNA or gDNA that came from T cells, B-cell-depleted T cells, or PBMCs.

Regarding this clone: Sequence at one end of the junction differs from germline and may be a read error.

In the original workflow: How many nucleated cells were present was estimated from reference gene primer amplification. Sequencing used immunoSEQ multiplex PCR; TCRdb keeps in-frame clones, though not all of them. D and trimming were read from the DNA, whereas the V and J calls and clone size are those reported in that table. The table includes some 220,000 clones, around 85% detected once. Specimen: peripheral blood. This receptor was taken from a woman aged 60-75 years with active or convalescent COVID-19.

The CDR3: CASSSVWDRASF. The DNA for the CDR3 is TGTGCCAGCAGCAGCGTTTGGGACAGGGCTTCCTTT. The V gene is TRBV7-8, the J gene TRBJ1-1, with TRBD1 matching over 9 bases. CDR3 length: 12 residues. The V gene's germline CDR1 is SGHVS and CDR2 FQNEAQ.